One sample yielded the 26 T cell receptor beta chains listed below, sequenced in a study of cytotoxic CD8 clonotypes in ibrutinib-treated CLL. The data were produced by immunoSEQ multiplex PCR, yet TCRdb's version contains in-frame clones alone and is incomplete. The repertoire consists of roughly 220,000 clones, with roughly 77% occurring once and the leading ten covering 5.9%. Sequencing used PBMCs, obtained after 12 months of ibrutinib treatment. The receptors shown here come from a human donor with chronic lymphocytic leukemia.

The chain recombines TRBV6-1 with TRBJ1-1; D remains unclear. V was shortened by 7 bases and J by 1 base, with 13 bases between the two germline ends. In germline, CDR1 is MNHNS, CDR2 SASEGT. This CDR3 region has 14 residues. Here the CDR3 reads CASTQTRENTEAFF. The CDR3 DNA is TGTGCCAGCACTCAGACCCGAGAGAACACTGAAGCTTTCTTT.

The gene calls are TRBV7-9 and TRBJ2-7; unclear D gene. CDR3 length equals 15 residues. From germline, CDR1 is SEHNR and CDR2 FQNEAQ (reference sequence). Trimming removed 2 bases at V and 0 bases at J, with 11 bases between. CDR3 in DNA: TGTGCCAGCAGCTTAATGGCGGCGAGCTCCTACGAGCAGTACTTC. Its protein is CASSLMAASSYEQYF.

This clone has just a few counts. The chain links TRBV30 to TRBJ1-2; D may be TRBD1 (5 bases). The V gene lost 5 bases and the J gene lost 3 bases, with 10 bases spanning the gap. This CDR3 has 12 residues. Germline CDR1 GTSNPN, CDR2 SVGIG (reference sequence). The CDR3 coding sequence is TGTGCCTGGGGACATCCATACTATGGCTACACCTTC. Its protein is CAWGHPYYGYTF.

V and J are TRBV15 and TRBJ1-1, with a possible D match to TRBD1 (5 bases). CDR1 and CDR2 (germline): LNHNV, YYDKDF (reference sequence). The V end lost 0 bases, the J end lost 5 bases, and 10 bases lay between the germline ends. There are 14 residues in the CDR3. The CDR3 loop reads CATSRDGTRTEAFF. The CDR3 DNA reads TGTGCCACCAGCAGAGATGGGACGAGGACTGAAGCTTTCTTT. The variable domain in full, completed from reference TRBV15 and TRBJ1-1, reads DAMVIQNPRYQVTQFGKPVTLSCSQTLNHNVMYWYQQKSSQAPKLLFHYYDKDFNNEADTPDNFQSRRPNTSFCFLDIRSPGLGDTAMYLCATSRDGTRTEAFFGQGTRLTVV.

The rearrangement joins TRBV6-6 to TRBJ2-5; 9 bases align to TRBD1. The V gene's germline CDR1 is MNHNY and CDR2 SVGAGI (reference sequence). The CDR3 has 13 amino acids. The ends lost 4 bases at V and 6 bases at J; junction bases unmatched: 3. The CDR3 nucleotides are TGTGCCAGCAGTTGGACAGGGGCCAAGACCCAGTACTTC. This codes for CASSWTGAKTQYF.

The CDR3 reads CASSSPLGGNTGELFF. CDR3 nucleotides: TGTGCCAGCAGTTCCCCACTGGGGGGGAACACCGGGGAGCTGTTTTTT. The rearrangement uses TRBV6-5 and TRBJ2-2; D is possibly TRBD2 (6 bases). Germline-derived CDR1 and CDR2 are MNHEY and SVGAGI. The CDR3 runs to 16 residues. V dropped 4 bases and J dropped 1 base, with 13 bases sitting between them.

This chain joins TRBV4-1 and TRBJ2-2, with 8 bases that match TRBD2. This CDR3 comprises 14 residues. The V segment lost 6 bases and the J segment 2 bases; nucleotides outside the gene matches: 2. Per the germline V gene, CDR1 is MGHRA and CDR2 is YSYEKL. CDR3 nucleotides: TGCGCCAGCAGACTAGCGGAAAACACCGGGGAGCTGTTTTTT. Translating gives CASRLAENTGELFF.

The V and J genes are TRBV7-8 and TRBJ1-5; unclear D gene. The germline V and J ends were trimmed by 2 bases and 4 bases, with 18 bases remaining between them. Germline values: CDR1 SGHVS, CDR2 FQNEAQ. The CDR3 extends over 17 amino acids. The CDR3 region has the DNA TGTGCCAGCAGCTTAACCCTTATGGGCCAGAGAAATCAGCCCCAGCATTTT. Residues: CASSLTLMGQRNQPQHF.

The chain combines TRBV7-3 with TRBJ1-2, with D perhaps matching TRBD1 (5 bases). This CDR3 has 15 residues. Germline values: CDR1 SGHTA, CDR2 FQGTGA. V gave up 2 bases and J gave up 0 bases, with 10 bases separating them. The CDR3 nucleotides are TGTGCCAGCAGCTTAGGACACGGACCTAACTATGGCTACACCTTC. Translation: CASSLGHGPNYGYTF.

This clone showed up just a few times. The chain has TRBV18 and TRBJ1-5, with D hard to call. V lost 6 bases, J lost 7 bases, and 16 bases lay in between. The CDR3 is made up of 14 amino acids. Germline V lookup: CDR1 KGHSH, CDR2 LQKENI. For the CDR3, the DNA is TGTGCCAGCTCCAACGCTGGGAACGGCCAGCCCCAGCATTTT. Protein: CASSNAGNGQPQHF. Full variable domain (remainder filled in from reference TRBV18 and TRBJ1-5): NAGVMQNPRHLVRRRGQEARLRCSPMKGHSHVYWYRQLPEEGLKFMVYLQKENIIDESGMPKERFSAEFPKEGPSILRIQQVVRGDSAAYFCASSNAGNGQPQHFGDGTRLSIL.

The chain uses TRBV7-9 and TRBJ1-2; D unclear. The CDR3 length is 17 residues. Per the germline V gene, CDR1 is SEHNR and CDR2 is FQNEAQ (reference sequence). With 4 bases removed from V and 4 bases from J, the gap between germline ends came to 22 bases. The chain's CDR3 is CASSWRSDSASLYGYTF. The CDR3 bases are TGTGCCAGCAGCTGGCGCTCTGATTCCGCGTCGCTCTATGGCTACACCTTC.

This clone was detected only a few times. The rearrangement joins TRBV28 to TRBJ2-2; 9 bases match TRBD1. CDR1 is MDHEN and CDR2 is SYDVKM in the germline V gene. V lost 10 bases and J lost 3; bases outside the gene matches: 6. The length of the CDR3 is 14 residues. The CDR3 DNA follows: TGTGCCATATTACAGGGGGCCGACACCGGGGAGCTGTTTTTT. Protein sequence: CAILQGADTGELFF.

The chain couples TRBV19 to TRBJ2-3, with TRBD2 matching 12 bases. Germline V CDR1 and CDR2: LNHDA, SQIVND (reference sequence). This CDR3 has 17 amino acids. The V and J ends lost 4 bases and 6 bases, in that order; junction bases with no gene match: 11. CDR3 in amino acids: CASSKRTSGDGRDTQYF. The CDR3 DNA reads TGTGCCAGTAGTAAAAGGACTAGCGGGGATGGGAGGGATACGCAGTATTTT.

This chain connects TRBV29-1 to TRBJ1-1; a possible D gene is TRBD1 (6 bases). This CDR3 comprises 14 residues. The V and J ends lost 5 bases and 1 base respectively, with 14 bases between them. Germline assignment: CDR1 SQVTM and CDR2 ANQGSEA. The CDR3 is CSVLHPDRNTEAFF. Written as DNA, the CDR3 is TGCAGCGTTCTCCACCCGGACAGGAACACTGAAGCTTTCTTT.

As concerns this clone: Germline is not matched at one junction end, which may reflect a read error. The chain employs TRBV10-1 and TRBJ1-1; 10 nucleotides agree with TRBD1. The CDR3 is made up of 16 amino acids. Looked up from germline, CDR1 is WNHNN and CDR2 is SYGVQD (reference sequence). The CDR3 loop reads CASSPLRGQGNSEAFF. The CDR3 DNA follows: TGCGCCAGCAGTCCCCTTCGGGGACAGGGGAACTCTGAAGCTTTCTTT.

Ten or more counts support this clone. J is TRBJ2-3 and V is TRBV14; 7 bases line up with TRBD1. Germline V CDR1 and CDR2: SGHDN, FVKESK. V dropped 4 bases and J dropped 7; count of bases not matched to a gene: 11. The CDR3 contains 15 residues. The CDR3 reads CASSRVRQGINTQYF. The DNA of the CDR3 is TGTGCCAGCAGCCGAGTCAGACAGGGCATAAATACGCAGTATTTT.

This clone appeared a few times. This chain links TRBV20-1 with TRBJ1-2, with a tentative D call TRBD1 (5 bases). Trimming left V 7 bases short and J 5 bases short, with 11 bases between. The germline V gene has CDR1 DFQATT and CDR2 SNEGSKA (reference sequence). The CDR3 extends over 11 amino acids. CDR3 in amino acids: CSVGEGYGYTF. The CDR3 DNA reads TGCAGTGTAGGGGAGGGGTATGGCTACACCTTC.

This clone showed up just once. The V call is TRBV7-9, the J call TRBJ1-2; D remains ambiguous. This CDR3 comprises 15 residues. Germline V gene sequence: CDR1 SEHNR, CDR2 FQNEAQ (reference sequence). V was cut by 5 bases and J by 3 bases, with 16 bases left in between. In DNA form, the CDR3 reads TGTGCCAGCAGCAACTGGGGAATTTCGGACTATGGCTACACCTTC. Protein sequence: CASSNWGISDYGYTF.

The sample holds many counts of this clone. The chain is built from TRBV11-2 and TRBJ1-6, with no clear D. The germline CDR1 and CDR2 sequences are SGHAT and FQNNGV. CDR3 size: 15 residues. V lost 1 base and J lost 4, with 8 bases in between. Written as DNA, the CDR3 is TGTGCCAGCAGCTTAGGAACCGAGTATAATTCACCCCTCCACTTT. As protein: CASSLGTEYNSPLHF.

The chain employs TRBV6-5 and TRBJ1-6, with D maybe TRBD1 (5 bases). The CDR3 covers 15 residues. V was cut by 4 bases and J by 10 bases, with 17 bases left in between. The V gene's germline CDR1 is MNHEY and CDR2 SVGAGI. For the CDR3, the DNA is TGTGCCAGCAGTTCCGGGACCGCTAGTAGATCACCCCTCCACTTT. Its protein product is CASSSGTASRSPLHF.

The rearrangement links TRBV20-1 to TRBJ2-7; D gene unclear. Germline V gene data show CDR1 as DFQATT and CDR2 as SNEGSKA (reference sequence). The CDR3 extends over 10 amino acids. V lost 6 bases and J 3 bases, leaving 6 bases between the germline ends. This CDR3 is CSAADYEQYF. The CDR3 DNA reads TGCAGTGCCGCGGACTACGAGCAGTACTTC.

In this sample, this clone turned up a few times. The chain is built from TRBV5-1 and TRBJ2-1; 8 bases line up with TRBD2. The CDR3 consists of 15 residues. Germline V gives CDR1 SGHRS, CDR2 YFSETQ. V lost 4 bases, J lost 1 base, and 4 bases stayed unmatched. CDR3 sequence: CASSPSGGSYNEQFF. As DNA, the CDR3 is TGCGCCAGCAGCCCGTCGGGGGGGTCCTACAATGAGCAGTTCTTC.

CDR3 DNA: TGTGCCAGCAGCCAATGGGGGGGCAATCAGCCCCAGCATTTT. This translates into CASSQWGGNQPQHF. The chain is built from TRBV14 and TRBJ1-5, with a weak D call TRBD1 (5 bases). V was trimmed by 2 bases and J by 2 bases, leaving 7 bases between them. The germline V gene has CDR1 SGHDN and CDR2 FVKESK. The length of the CDR3 is 14 residues.

The rearrangement joins TRBV11-2 to TRBJ2-7; D may match TRBD1 or TRBD2 (5 bases each). Germline V gives CDR1 SGHAT, CDR2 FQNNGV. There are 12 residues in the CDR3. V gave up 3 bases and J gave up 6 bases, with 9 bases separating them. CDR3 region: CASSLRGVEQYF. In DNA, the CDR3 is TGTGCCAGCAGCTTGCGAGGGGTCGAGCAGTACTTC.

The chain recombines TRBV18 with TRBJ2-7; D may correspond to TRBD1 or TRBD2 (7 bases each). V was clipped by 4 bases and J by 3 bases, with 16 bases between them. The CDR3 runs 15 residues. Germline CDR1 KGHSH, CDR2 LQKENI. The CDR3 is CASSRTGGTVYEQYF. The CDR3 DNA reads TGTGCCAGCTCACGCACCGGGGGGACAGTCTACGAGCAGTACTTC.

This rearrangement joins TRBV7-2 to TRBJ2-1; 7 bases line up with TRBD1. The CDR3 runs 14 residues. Germline CDR1 reads SGHTA; CDR2 reads FQGNSA. J gave up 5 bases and V 0 bases, and 1 base lay outside the gene matches. Here the CDR3 reads CASSLAGQNNEQFF. CDR3 DNA sequence: TGTGCCAGCAGCTTAGCGGGACAGAACAATGAGCAGTTCTTC.